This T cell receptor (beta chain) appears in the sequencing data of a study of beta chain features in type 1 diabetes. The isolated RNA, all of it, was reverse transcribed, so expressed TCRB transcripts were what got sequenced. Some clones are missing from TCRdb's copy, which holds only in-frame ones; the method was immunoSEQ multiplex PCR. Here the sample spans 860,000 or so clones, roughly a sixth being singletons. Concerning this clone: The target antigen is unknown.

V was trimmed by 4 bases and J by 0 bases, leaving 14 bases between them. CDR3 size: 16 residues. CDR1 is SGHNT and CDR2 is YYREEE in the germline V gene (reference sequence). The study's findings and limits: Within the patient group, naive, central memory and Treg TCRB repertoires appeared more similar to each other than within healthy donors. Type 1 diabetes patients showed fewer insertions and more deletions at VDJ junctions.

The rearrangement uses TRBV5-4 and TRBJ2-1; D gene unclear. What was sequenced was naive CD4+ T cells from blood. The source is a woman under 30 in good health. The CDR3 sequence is CASSKDGPNSYNEQFF. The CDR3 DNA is TGTGCCAGCAGCAAAGACGGACCCAACTCCTACAATGAGCAGTTCTTC.